A selection of T cell receptor beta chains follows, all from one sample in a study of T cell responses to AZD1222 COVID-19 vaccine. Method: immunoSEQ multiplex PCR; TCRdb's copy keeps in-frame clones and lacks some. The table includes 110,000 or so clones, around 89% detected once. Sample: peripheral blood, taken on day 0 of AZD1222 vaccination. The receptors come from an adult in good health. The CDR3 runs from the conserved cysteine through the conserved F or W. The D gene is left open where the match is weak. Some rows have no size entry. The others give once, few or many, or a class for an expanded clone.

J gene: TRBJ1-1
clone size: .
D gene: .
V gene: TRBV5-6
CDR3 protein: CASSLKEWENTEAFF
CDR3 DNA: TGTGCCAGCAGCCTGAAGGAGTGGGAGAACACTGAAGCTTTCTTT

J gene: TRBJ1-4
clone size: .
D gene: .
V gene: TRBV28
CDR3 protein: CASSFMRVGEKLFF
CDR3 DNA: TGTGCCAGCAGTTTCATGAGGGTCGGGGAAAAACTGTTTTTT

J gene: TRBJ1-1
clone size: .
D gene: .
V gene: TRBV7-2
CDR3 protein: CASSSLTGNTEAFF
CDR3 DNA: TGTGCCAGCAGCTCCCTAACGGGGAACACTGAAGCTTTCTTT

J gene: TRBJ1-1
clone size: .
D gene: TRBD1
V gene: TRBV28
CDR3 protein: CASSLDRVGEAFF
CDR3 DNA: TGTGCCAGCAGTTTGGACAGGGTTGGTGAAGCTTTCTTT

J gene: TRBJ2-7
clone size: .
D gene: .
V gene: TRBV18
CDR3 protein: CASSNWTNEQYF
CDR3 DNA: TGTGCCAGCTCAAACTGGACTAACGAGCAGTACTTC

J gene: TRBJ2-1
clone size: .
D gene: .
V gene: TRBV7-2
CDR3 protein: CASSLGLPQFF
CDR3 DNA: TGTGCCAGCAGCTTAGGCCTTCCGCAGTTCTTC

J gene: TRBJ1-1
clone size: .
D gene: .
V gene: TRBV11-2
CDR3 protein: CATSPERAEAFF
CDR3 DNA: TGTGCCACAAGCCCTGAACGCGCTGAAGCTTTCTTT

J gene: TRBJ2-3
clone size: .
D gene: .
V gene: TRBV19
CDR3 protein: CASAARALGTDTQYF
CDR3 DNA: TGTGCCAGTGCCGCCAGAGCCCTAGGCACAGATACGCAGTATTTT

J gene: TRBJ2-3
clone size: .
D gene: .
V gene: TRBV24-1
CDR3 protein: CATRDSNTDTQYF
CDR3 DNA: TGTGCCACCCGGGATTCAAACACAGATACGCAGTATTTT

J gene: TRBJ1-1
clone size: .
D gene: .
V gene: TRBV4-3
CDR3 protein: CASSQDIGGEAFF
CDR3 DNA: TGCGCCAGCAGCCAAGATATCGGGGGAGAAGCTTTCTTT

J gene: TRBJ1-1
clone size: .
D gene: TRBD1
V gene: TRBV19
CDR3 protein: CASVRDRERNTEAFF
CDR3 DNA: TGTGCCAGTGTAAGGGACAGGGAGAGGAACACTGAAGCTTTCTTT

J gene: TRBJ1-5
clone size: .
D gene: TRBD1
V gene: TRBV3-1/TRBV3-2
CDR3 protein: CASSQGTGAKPQHF
CDR3 DNA: TGTGCCAGCAGCCAAGGGACAGGGGCCAAACCCCAGCATTTT

J gene: TRBJ2-5
clone size: .
D gene: .
V gene: TRBV7-2
CDR3 protein: CASSPLSTGETQYF
CDR3 DNA: TGTGCCAGCAGCCCGCTTTCGACTGGAGAGACCCAGTACTTC

J gene: TRBJ2-1
clone size: .
D gene: TRBD2
V gene: TRBV15
CDR3 protein: CATRTSGSYNEQFF
CDR3 DNA: TGTGCCACCAGGACTAGCGGCTCCTACAATGAGCAGTTCTTC

J gene: TRBJ2-7
clone size: few
D gene: .
V gene: TRBV6-1
CDR3 protein: CASSDGADSSYEQYF
CDR3 DNA: TGTGCCAGCAGTGACGGGGCAGACAGCTCCTACGAGCAGTACTTC

J gene: TRBJ1-6
clone size: .
D gene: .
V gene: TRBV2
CDR3 protein: CASLARRLSPLHF
CDR3 DNA: TGTGCCAGTCTGGCGCGGAGGTTGTCACCCCTCCACTTT

J gene: TRBJ1-3
clone size: .
D gene: .
V gene: TRBV7-3
CDR3 protein: CASSLFRKVGNTIYF
CDR3 DNA: TGTGCCAGCAGCTTATTTAGGAAAGTTGGAAACACCATATATTTT

J gene: TRBJ1-2
clone size: .
D gene: .
V gene: TRBV10-1
CDR3 protein: CASGGPNYGYTF
CDR3 DNA: TGCGCCAGTGGGGGTCCTAACTATGGCTACACCTTC

J gene: TRBJ2-5
clone size: .
D gene: TRBD2
V gene: TRBV6-5
CDR3 protein: CASRPSSGSWETQYF
CDR3 DNA: TGTGCCAGCAGACCCTCTAGCGGGAGTTGGGAGACCCAGTACTTC

J gene: TRBJ2-1
clone size: .
D gene: .
V gene: TRBV5-1
CDR3 protein: CASSLQAINEQFF
CDR3 DNA: TGCGCCAGCAGCTTGCAAGCGATCAATGAGCAGTTCTTC

J gene: TRBJ2-1
clone size: .
D gene: .
V gene: TRBV20-1
CDR3 protein: CSATSPEIQFF
CDR3 DNA: TGCAGTGCCACCAGCCCGGAGATTCAGTTCTTC

J gene: TRBJ1-2
clone size: once
D gene: .
V gene: TRBV12-3/TRBV12-4
CDR3 protein: CASSLGGWGYTF
CDR3 DNA: TGTGCCAGCAGCCTCGGGGGCTGGGGCTACACCTTC

J gene: TRBJ1-3
clone size: .
D gene: .
V gene: TRBV28
CDR3 protein: CASFWGDGNTIYF
CDR3 DNA: TGTGCCAGTTTCTGGGGGGATGGAAACACCATATATTTT

J gene: TRBJ2-7
clone size: .
D gene: .
V gene: TRBV6-2/TRBV6-3
CDR3 protein: CASSYRQNYEQYF
CDR3 DNA: TGTGCCAGCAGTTATCGTCAGAACTACGAGCAGTACTTC

J gene: TRBJ1-1
clone size: few
D gene: .
V gene: TRBV7-6
CDR3 protein: CASSLSRMNTEAFF
CDR3 DNA: TGTGCCAGCAGCTTAAGTAGAATGAACACTGAAGCTTTCTTT

J gene: TRBJ1-1
clone size: once
D gene: TRBD1
V gene: TRBV19
CDR3 protein: CASSISQGTEAFF
CDR3 DNA: TGTGCCAGTAGTATTTCACAGGGGACTGAAGCTTTCTTT

J gene: TRBJ1-1
clone size: .
D gene: .
V gene: TRBV18
CDR3 protein: CASSPTAREGSTEAFF
CDR3 DNA: TGTGCCAGCTCACCCACGGCGCGGGAGGGAAGCACTGAAGCTTTCTTT

J gene: TRBJ2-1
clone size: .
D gene: TRBD2
V gene: TRBV5-1
CDR3 protein: CASSLTSSGSYNEQFF
CDR3 DNA: TGCGCCAGCAGCTTAACCTCTAGCGGGAGTTACAATGAGCAGTTCTTC

J gene: TRBJ2-2
clone size: .
D gene: TRBD2
V gene: TRBV5-4
CDR3 protein: CASSLGLAENTGELFF
CDR3 DNA: TGTGCCAGCAGTCTAGGACTAGCGGAGAACACCGGGGAGCTGTTTTTT

J gene: TRBJ2-7
clone size: few
D gene: .
V gene: TRBV10-3
CDR3 protein: CAVRDGGLDEQYF
CDR3 DNA: TGTGCCGTGAGAGACGGGGGTTTGGACGAGCAGTACTTC

J gene: TRBJ1-2
clone size: .
D gene: .
V gene: TRBV6-1
CDR3 protein: CASSEGIGYTF
CDR3 DNA: TGTGCCAGCAGTGAAGGTATTGGCTACACCTTC

J gene: TRBJ2-4
clone size: once
D gene: .
V gene: TRBV5-6
CDR3 protein: CASSRRTVLAKNIQYF
CDR3 DNA: TGTGCCAGCAGCCGGCGGACGGTACTAGCCAAAAACATTCAGTACTTC

J gene: TRBJ1-1
clone size: .
D gene: .
V gene: TRBV28
CDR3 protein: CASSLSYIRTRLYTEAFF
CDR3 DNA: TGTGCCAGCAGTTTATCGTACATCCGAACAAGGTTGTACACTGAAGCTTTCTTT

J gene: TRBJ1-1
clone size: .
D gene: .
V gene: TRBV15
CDR3 protein: CATSALRRNTEAFF
CDR3 DNA: TGTGCCACCAGCGCCCTGCGAAGGAACACTGAAGCTTTCTTT